This T cell receptor (beta chain) was identified during a study of cytomegalovirus exposure and HLA in healthy donors. CDR1 and CDR2 from the germline V gene are MGHDK and SYGVNS. There are 15 residues in the CDR3. The V gene lost 3 bases and the J gene lost 0 bases, with 11 bases spanning the gap. The primer mix had 60 Vbeta and 13 Jbeta primers. Measured with immunoSEQ multiplex PCR; TCRdb has only the in-frame clones, and not every one. The sample holds around 60,000 clones, 71% seen once. Material: PBMCs. This TCR derives from a man over 45 in good health and CMV-seropositive. The J gene is TRBJ1-1, the V gene TRBV25-1; a weak D match, TRBD1 (6 bases). In DNA, the CDR3 is TGTGCCAGCAGTGACCAAGGGGGTCTGAACACTGAAGCTTTCTTT. Protein: CASSDQGGLNTEAFF.